A selection of T cell receptor beta chains follows, all from one sample in a study of T cells in Graves' hyperthyroidism and ophthalmopathy. TCRdb independently ran MiXCR on the multiplex PCR reads; one entry per CDR3 protein. The sample comprises hundreds of thousands of distinct CDR3 sequences, about 16% of which are singletons, and over 3.5% rests with the top ten. Sequencing used blood. These receptors originate from a woman in her thirties with Graves' hyperthyroidism. Each CDR3 is given with its conserved first and last residue. Fields, in order: V gene, CDR3 length, clone size, J gene, D gene, CDR3 protein, CDR3 DNA. The D gene is left open where the match is weak. Part of the rows lack a size; the others show once, few, many or a class for expanded clones.

TRBV2	11	few	TRBJ2-7	.	CASSVKHEQYF	TGTGCCAGCAGTGTTAAACACGAGCAGTACTTC
TRBV28	14	.	TRBJ1-2	.	CASSLGRASSGYTF	TGTGCCAGCAGTTTGGGCAGGGCTAGTAGTGGCTACACCTTC
TRBV3-1	18	few	TRBJ1-6	.	CASSQDPGLRDRSSPLHF	TGTGCCAGCAGCCAGGATCCGGGACTCCGAGACCGGAGTTCACCCCTCCACTTT
TRBV20-1	12	many	TRBJ2-3	TRBD2	CSARLAGDTQYF	TGCAGTGCTAGACTAGCGGGAGATACGCAGTATTTT
TRBV11-1	17	.	TRBJ2-5	.	CASRTRRGSSYQETQYF	TGTGCCAGCAGAACCCGCAGAGGCAGTTCGTACCAAGAGACCCAGTACTTC
TRBV7-2	15	.	TRBJ2-5	.	CASSPPEANQETQCF	TGTGCCAGCAGTCCACCGGAGGCGAACCAAGAGACCCAGTGCTTC
TRBV6-1	14	many	TRBJ1-1	.	CASSWRVKGTEAFF	TGTGCCAGCAGTTGGAGGGTGAAGGGCACTGAAGCTTTCTTT
TRBV9	14	many	TRBJ2-3	TRBD1	CASSPETGADTQYF	TGTGCCAGCAGCCCGGAGACAGGGGCAGATACGCAGTATTTT
TRBV2	15	few	TRBJ1-4	.	CASSEVGGREEKLFF	TGTGCCAGCAGTGAAGTTGGCGGCAGAGAAGAAAAACTGTTTTTT
TRBV24-1	15	.	TRBJ2-2	.	CATSDLQGNTGELFF	TGTGCCACCAGTGATTTGCAGGGGAACACCGGGGAGCTGTTTTTT
TRBV28	14	many	TRBJ2-2	TRBD1	CASSGTGGTGELFF	TGTGCCAGCAGCGGGACAGGGGGGACCGGGGAGCTGTTTTTT
TRBV9	15	many	TRBJ1-1	.	CASSVDGRRQAEAFF	TGTGCCAGCAGCGTAGATGGTAGGAGGCAGGCTGAAGCTTTCTTT
TRBV7-2	16	.	TRBJ1-6	.	CASSLAVDSYNSPLHF	TGTGCCAGCAGCTTAGCCGTAGACTCCTATAATTCACCCCTCCACTTT
TRBV6-1	15	.	TRBJ2-7	TRBD2	CASRRGLAGVLEQYF	TGTGCCAGCAGACGCGGACTAGCGGGAGTTCTCGAGCAGTACTTC
TRBV6-1	14	many	TRBJ2-1	TRBD1	CASSDLTGGNEQFF	TGTGCCAGCAGTGACCTGACAGGGGGCAATGAGCAGTTCTTC
TRBV5-8	15	few	TRBJ2-1	.	CASSFPGDNINEQFF	TGTGCCAGCAGCTTCCCGGGGGATAACATAAATGAGCAGTTCTTC
TRBV30	16	many	TRBJ2-6	.	CAWSGGALTGANVLTF	TGTGCCTGGAGTGGAGGGGCGCTCACCGGGGCCAACGTCCTGACTTTC
TRBV12-3/TRBV12-4	13	.	TRBJ2-2	.	CASSLIFAGELFF	TGTGCCAGCAGTTTAATTTTCGCCGGGGAGCTGTTTTTT
TRBV6-5	15	many	TRBJ2-5	.	CASSYGSTTQETQYF	TGTGCCAGCAGTTACGGGAGCACCACACAAGAGACCCAGTACTTC
TRBV30	15	many	TRBJ2-7	.	CAWSVGGVGSYEQYF	TGTGCCTGGAGTGTTGGAGGGGTTGGTTCCTACGAGCAGTACTTC
TRBV4-2	16	few	TRBJ1-2	.	CASSQDNTGGGYGYTF	TGTGCCAGCAGCCAAGATAATACAGGCGGCGGCTATGGCTACACCTTC
TRBV16	15	many	TRBJ2-7	.	CASSQSVVERNEQYF	TGTGCCAGCAGCCAATCAGTAGTCGAAAGGAACGAGCAGTACTTC
TRBV2	17	few	TRBJ2-1	TRBD2	CASSGPVLLAGRGEQFF	TGTGCCAGCAGTGGCCCCGTGTTACTAGCGGGGAGAGGTGAGCAGTTCTTC
TRBV20-1	18	many	TRBJ2-5	TRBD2	CSARDLRGLAGRQETQYF	TGCAGTGCTAGAGATCTTAGGGGCCTAGCGGGACGTCAAGAGACCCAGTACTTC
TRBV5-1	15	few	TRBJ2-7	.	CASSLAWGEPYEQYF	TGCGCCAGCAGCTTGGCCTGGGGAGAACCATACGAGCAGTACTTC
TRBV5-1	15	.	TRBJ2-5	.	CASSFNDRRQETQYF	TGCGCCAGCAGCTTTAATGACAGGCGCCAAGAGACCCAGTACTTC
TRBV7-2	16	once	TRBJ1-5	.	CASSRGSSRADQPQHF	TGTGCCAGCAGCCGGGGCAGCAGCAGGGCGGATCAGCCCCAGCATTTT
TRBV9	14	few	TRBJ2-7	.	CASSPGQPSYEQYF	TGTGCCAGCAGCCCCGGACAGCCATCCTACGAGCAGTACTTC
TRBV5-4	14	many	TRBJ2-5	.	CASSLRAFLETQYF	TGTGCCAGCAGCTTGAGGGCCTTCTTAGAGACCCAGTACTTC
TRBV18	14	.	TRBJ2-7	TRBD1	CASSLSDRVGGQYF	TGTGCCAGCTCACTCTCGGACAGGGTTGGGGGGCAGTACTTC
TRBV18	14	few	TRBJ2-7	TRBD1	CASAAGTGTYEQYF	TGTGCCAGCGCCGCCGGGACAGGGACCTACGAGCAGTACTTC
TRBV20-1	16	.	TRBJ1-1	.	CSASGIRARVDTEAFF	TGCAGTGCTAGTGGGATCAGGGCTCGGGTTGACACTGAAGCTTTCTTT
TRBV11-1	15	many	TRBJ2-3	.	CASSLGRLGTDTQYF	TGTGCCAGCAGCTTAGGCAGGCTGGGCACAGATACGCAGTATTTT
TRBV20-1	14	many	TRBJ2-7	.	CSAREHQTLGEQYF	TGCAGTGCTAGAGAACACCAGACACTGGGCGAGCAGTACTTC
TRBV12-3/TRBV12-4	16	many	TRBJ2-2	TRBD1	CASSPRTGGLTGELFF	TGTGCCAGCAGTCCCCGGACAGGGGGCCTTACCGGGGAGCTGTTTTTT
TRBV19	14	many	TRBJ1-5	.	CASSTTPVGQPQHF	TGTGCCAGTAGTACCACGCCGGTAGGTCAGCCCCAGCATTTT
TRBV3-1	12	many	TRBJ2-1	.	CASSHPPGEQFF	TGTGCCAGCAGCCATCCCCCCGGGGAGCAGTTCTTC
TRBV6-1	15	.	TRBJ1-3	.	CASSVTGDSGNTIYF	TGTGCCAGCAGCGTTACAGGAGACTCTGGAAACACCATATATTTT
TRBV7-8	18	few	TRBJ2-7	.	CASSSPQGAAGGGLEQYF	TGTGCCAGCAGCTCTCCACAGGGGGCAGCGGGAGGGGGTCTCGAGCAGTACTTC
TRBV28	16	many	TRBJ1-1	TRBD1	CASSSRDRGVGTEAFF	TGTGCCAGCAGTTCCCGGGACAGGGGAGTAGGAACTGAAGCTTTCTTT
TRBV10-3	15	few	TRBJ2-7	TRBD1	CAISEGTGSSYEQYF	TGTGCCATCAGTGAGGGGACAGGGAGCTCCTACGAGCAGTACTTC
TRBV28	13	few	TRBJ1-2	.	CASSPRAHYGYTF	TGTGCCAGCAGCCCAAGGGCGCACTATGGCTACACCTTC
TRBV2	15	few	TRBJ2-1	.	CASSRPGTSSNEQFF	TGTGCCAGCAGTCGCCCCGGGACTTCCTCCAATGAGCAGTTCTTC
TRBV14	18	few	TRBJ2-7	TRBD2	CASSPGLAGPRPAYEQYF	TGTGCCAGCAGCCCGGGACTAGCGGGACCTCGCCCCGCGTACGAGCAGTACTTC
TRBV19	14	few	TRBJ2-7	.	CASSPGLSVYEQYF	TGTGCCAGTAGTCCCGGACTTTCAGTCTACGAGCAGTACTTC
TRBV20-1	14	.	TRBJ2-1	TRBD2	CSAQGLAVYNEQFF	TGCAGTGCTCAGGGACTAGCGGTTTACAATGAGCAGTTCTTC
TRBV20-1	12	.	TRBJ2-7	TRBD2	CSAPGDYYEQYF	TGCAGTGCCCCGGGGGACTATTACGAGCAGTACTTC
TRBV11-2	14	.	TRBJ2-2	.	CASSLNMGTGELFF	TGTGCCAGCAGCTTAAATATGGGCACCGGGGAGCTGTTTTTT